These 29 T cell receptor beta chains originate from one sample sequenced in a study of T cell changes during pregnancy in multiple sclerosis. Measured with immunoSEQ multiplex PCR; TCRdb has only the in-frame clones, and not every one. Among about 100,000 clones listed, approximately 93% were seen once. Sequencing was performed on peripheral blood, taken after pregnancy. The origin of the receptors is a female donor with multiple sclerosis, enrolled in a pregnancy study.

The chain is built from TRBV2 and TRBJ1-1; D not resolved. The V end was cut by 6 bases, the J end by 5 bases, with 10 bases between. The CDR3 extends over 12 amino acids. Germline V gives CDR1 SNHLY, CDR2 FYNNEI. The CDR3 loop is CASSLVQTEAFF. The CDR3 bases are TGTGCCAGCAGCCTCGTACAGACTGAAGCTTTCTTT.

V gene TRBV7-8 combines with J gene TRBJ2-3; 7 nucleotides match TRBD2. Germline CDR1 is SGHVS and CDR2 is FQNEAQ. This CDR3 is built from 16 residues. V lost 2 bases and J lost 1; bases outside the gene matches: 6. The CDR3: CASSLSGTIGTDTQYF. CDR3 nucleotides: TGTGCCAGCAGCTTAAGCGGGACTATTGGCACAGATACGCAGTATTTT.

This rearrangement joins TRBV9 to TRBJ2-3; 8 bases align to TRBD1. This CDR3 region has 17 residues. CDR1 and CDR2 (germline): SGDLS, YYNGEE. V dropped 5 bases and J dropped 4; count of bases not matched to a gene: 15. DNA of the CDR3: TGTGCCAGCAGGCCTCCGACAGGGGAATGGGGCCCAGATACGCAGTATTTT. Translation: CASRPPTGEWGPDTQYF.

This clone has a single count. V usage is TRBV7-3 and J usage is TRBJ1-6; the match to TRBD1 covers 7 bases. This CDR3 region has 16 residues. In germline, CDR1 is SGHTA, CDR2 FQGTGA. Trimming removed 5 bases from V and 2 bases from J; junction bases left unmatched: 6. The CDR3 DNA sequence: TGTGCCAGCAGCAGGGACAGTCGGACCTATAATTCACCCCTCCACTTT. It encodes CASSRDSRTYNSPLHF. The full variable domain, with the rest looked up from reference TRBV7-3 and TRBJ1-6, is GAGVSQTPSNKVTEKGKYVELRCDPISGHTALYWYRQSLGQGPEFLIYFQGTGAADDSGLPNDRFFAVRPEGSVSTLKIQRTERGDSAVYLCASSRDSRTYNSPLHFGNGTRLTVT.

This sequence joins TRBV6-5 and TRBJ2-3; D perhaps matches TRBD2 (5 bases). The CDR3 has 15 amino acids. Trimming left V 2 bases short and J 5 bases short, with 14 bases between. CDR1 and CDR2 (germline): MNHEY, SVGAGI. The DNA for the CDR3 is TGTGCCAGCAGTTACCGGTTGGACGCGGGAGATACGCAGTATTTT. Encoded protein: CASSYRLDAGDTQYF.

V and J are TRBV12-5 and TRBJ2-3; D not resolved. The V end lost 0 bases, the J end lost 0 bases, and 13 bases lay between the germline ends. The germline V gene encodes CDR1 LGHNT and CDR2 FRNRAP. This CDR3 spans 17 amino acids. The CDR3 is CASGLVPKTTSTDTQYF. The DNA of the CDR3 is TGTGCTAGTGGTTTGGTCCCGAAAACGACTAGCACAGATACGCAGTATTTT.

This chain connects TRBV6-5 to TRBJ2-3; the D is unclear. The length of the CDR3 is 13 residues. Germline V gives CDR1 MNHEY, CDR2 SVGAGI. V dropped 4 bases and J dropped 2 bases, with 7 bases sitting between them. CDR3 in DNA: TGTGCCAGCAGTTTCATACACACAGATACGCAGTATTTT. Its protein is CASSFIHTDTQYF.

This chain uses TRBV6-6 with TRBJ1-1, with 8 nucleotides matching TRBD1. The V gene end was trimmed by 2 bases and the J gene end by 7 bases; junction bases not matched to a gene: 3. This CDR3 contains 13 residues. CDR1 MNHNY and CDR2 SVGAGI come from the germline V gene (reference sequence). This CDR3 reads CASSYGQGVEAFF. The CDR3, as DNA: TGTGCCAGCAGTTACGGACAGGGAGTTGAAGCTTTCTTT.

The V gene is TRBV9, the J gene TRBJ2-3; tentatively, D is TRBD2 (6 bases). V gave up 0 bases and J gave up 6 bases, with 11 bases separating them. The CDR3 has 14 residues. The germline V gene encodes CDR1 SGDLS and CDR2 YYNGEE. CDR3 loop: CASSVATSPDTQYF. CDR3 DNA: TGTGCCAGCAGCGTAGCAACTAGCCCCGATACGCAGTATTTT. The full variable domain, completed using reference TRBV9 and TRBJ2-3, is DSGVTQTPKHLITATGQRVTLRCSPRSGDLSVYWYQQSLDQGLQFLIQYYNGEERAKGNILERFSAQQFPDLHSELNLSSLELGDSALYFCASSVATSPDTQYFGPGTRLTVL.

The V call is TRBV7-8, the J call TRBJ1-2; 9 bases agree with TRBD1. Germline lookup yields CDR1 SGHVS and CDR2 FQNEAQ. V was pared by 1 base and J by 2 bases, with 5 bases of the junction left unmatched. This CDR3 has 16 amino acids. CDR3 in amino acids: CASSLEQGAANYGYTF. CDR3 DNA sequence: TGTGCCAGCAGCTTAGAACAGGGGGCCGCAAACTATGGCTACACCTTC.

The rearrangement uses TRBV29-1 and TRBJ2-4; a weak D match, TRBD1 (6 bases). Germline loops: CDR1 SQVTM, CDR2 ANQGSEA. Trimming shortened V by 2 bases and J by 9 bases, and 17 bases separated the two germline ends. The CDR3 spans 14 residues. CDR3 sequence reads: CSVELQGGVGIQYF. CDR3 nucleotide sequence: TGCAGCGTTGAACTACAGGGTGGGGTCGGCATTCAGTACTTC.

This chain uses TRBV11-2 with TRBJ1-2; possible D gene TRBD1, 6 bases. The CDR3 loop spans 15 amino acids. Germline lookup yields CDR1 SGHAT and CDR2 FQNNGV. With 4 bases removed from V and 5 bases from J, the gap between germline ends came to 17 bases. CDR3 in DNA: TGTGCCAGCAGCTCCCCGGACCAGGGGCGGTATGGCTACACCTTC. It encodes CASSSPDQGRYGYTF.

The rearrangement uses TRBV10-3 and TRBJ1-2; possible D gene TRBD1, 5 bases. Looked up from germline, CDR1 is ENHRY and CDR2 is SYGVKD. CDR3 length: 13 amino acids. The ends were cut back, 6 bases at V and 4 bases at J, with 12 bases in the middle. The CDR3 loop reads CAISLEGSYGYTF. The CDR3 coding sequence is TGTGCCATCAGCTTGGAGGGGAGCTATGGCTACACCTTC.

The chain recombines TRBV11-2 with TRBJ1-2; the D gene is possibly TRBD1 (5 bases). V was trimmed by 6 bases and J by 7 bases, leaving 15 bases between them. The CDR3 is made up of 13 amino acids. Per germline, CDR1 SGHAT and CDR2 FQNNGV. DNA for the CDR3: TGTGCCAGCAGATTGGAAGTCGGGGGTGGCTACACCTTC. This sequence encodes CASRLEVGGGYTF.

A single count supports this clone. The J gene is TRBJ2-1, the V gene TRBV19, with TRBD2 matching over 9 bases. Germline-derived CDR1 and CDR2 are LNHDA and SQIVND (reference sequence). After removal of 6 bases from V and 9 bases from J, the junction contained 15 bases not matched to a gene. The CDR3 sequence is 16 residues long. CDR3 amino acids: CASRNKRGEGVGEQFF. The CDR3, as DNA: TGTGCCAGTAGGAATAAGCGGGGGGAGGGTGTGGGTGAGCAGTTCTTC.

This clone is a singleton in its sample. This chain uses TRBV6-1 with TRBJ2-3, with D possibly matching TRBD2 (7 bases). The CDR3 has 13 amino acids. Germline CDR1 MNHNS, CDR2 SASEGT. V was cut by 11 bases and J by 3 bases, with 15 bases left in between. CDR3 amino acids: CAGWGGSTDTQYF. The CDR3, as DNA: TGTGCCGGTTGGGGGGGCTCGACAGATACGCAGTATTTT.

The chain links TRBV19 to TRBJ2-7; possibly TRBD2 for D (5 bases). This CDR3 is 15 amino acids long. With 5 bases removed from V and 3 bases from J, the gap between germline ends came to 17 bases. CDR1 LNHDA and CDR2 SQIVND come from the germline V gene (reference sequence). This CDR3 reads CASSPRLGGSYEQYF. CDR3 coding DNA: TGTGCCAGTAGTCCTCGACTTGGAGGCAGCTACGAGCAGTACTTC. The full variable domain, its missing parts supplied by reference TRBV19 and TRBJ2-7, is DGGITQSPKYLFRKEGQNVTLSCEQNLNHDAMYWYRQDPGQGLRLIYYSQIVNDFQKGDIAEGYSVSREKKESFPLTVTSAQKNPTAFYLCASSPRLGGSYEQYFGPGTRLTVT.

The sample holds one count of this clone. The rearrangement uses TRBV25-1 and TRBJ2-7; 10 positions agree with TRBD1. Germline CDR1 MGHDK, CDR2 SYGVNS. CDR3 length equals 14 residues. The V gene end was trimmed by 5 bases and the J gene end by 2 bases; junction bases not matched to a gene: 3. CDR3 coding DNA: TGTGCCAGCAGTCGACAGGGGGCGACCTACGAGCAGTACTTC. Translated, it gives CASSRQGATYEQYF.

The gene calls are TRBV6-6 and TRBJ1-5; D remains ambiguous. Germline CDR1 MNHNY, CDR2 SVGAGI (reference sequence). Between the trimmed V and J ends, which lost 4 bases and 4 bases, there was a span of 8 bases. The CDR3 extends over 13 amino acids. CDR3 DNA: TGTGCCAGCAGTTTAGAGTGGAATCAGCCCCAGCATTTT. It specifies CASSLEWNQPQHF.

DNA for the CDR3: TGCGCCAGCAGCTTGGGATATAGGGACAGAACCCAACCCTTTTCGGTCGGCTACACCTTC. Protein sequence: CASSLGYRDRTQPFSVGYTF. The gene calls are TRBV5-1 and TRBJ1-2, with TRBD1 matching 7 bases. Germline CDR1 is SGHRS and CDR2 is YFSETQ. This CDR3 has 20 amino acids. With 0 bases clipped from V and 8 bases from J, the junction kept 25 bases outside the gene matches.

The DNA of the CDR3 is TGTGCCAGCAGTTTCAGGGTTGACGAGCAGTACTTC. It codes for CASSFRVDEQYF. V usage is TRBV5-6 and J usage is TRBJ2-7, with D tentatively TRBD1 (5 bases). The CDR3 spans 12 residues. The germline gives CDR1 SGHDT, CDR2 YYEEEE. V lost 5 bases and J lost 5, with 11 bases in between. Combining the CDR3 with reference TRBV5-6 and TRBJ2-7 gives the whole variable domain DAGVTQSPTHLIKTRGQQVTLRCSPKSGHDTVSWYQQALGQGPQFIFQYYEEEERQRGNFPDRFSGHQFPNYSSELNVNALLLGDSALYLCASSFRVDEQYFGPGTRLTVT.

The rearrangement uses TRBV9 and TRBJ2-3; D gene unclear. Germline V gene lookup returns CDR1 SGDLS and CDR2 YYNGEE. The CDR3 length is 14 residues. V was trimmed by 0 bases and J by 4 bases, leaving 9 bases between them. The CDR3 loop is CASSVVDLPDTQYF. The CDR3 nucleotides are TGTGCCAGCAGCGTAGTAGATTTGCCAGATACGCAGTATTTT. Full variable domain (missing parts from reference TRBV9 and TRBJ2-3): DSGVTQTPKHLITATGQRVTLRCSPRSGDLSVYWYQQSLDQGLQFLIQYYNGEERAKGNILERFSAQQFPDLHSELNLSSLELGDSALYFCASSVVDLPDTQYFGPGTRLTVL.

The V and J genes are TRBV7-2 and TRBJ2-1; 8 bases are a match to TRBD2. The V gene end was trimmed by 5 bases and the J gene end by 10 bases; junction bases not matched to a gene: 4. The CDR3 covers 12 residues. Germline CDR1 SGHTA, CDR2 FQGNSA. The CDR3 spells CASSPGGSEQFF. The CDR3 DNA sequence: TGTGCCAGCAGCCCGGGGGGGAGCGAGCAGTTCTTC.

The chain is built from TRBV6-5 and TRBJ1-1; no clear D. The CDR3 spans 15 residues. Germline V CDR1 and CDR2: MNHEY, SVGAGI. The ends were cut back, 1 base at V and 3 bases at J, with 12 bases in the middle. The CDR3 protein is CASSYLTLRDTEAFF. CDR3 bases: TGTGCCAGCAGTTACTTAACTTTAAGAGACACTGAAGCTTTCTTT.

V is TRBV7-3 and J is TRBJ2-1; 8 nucleotides align to TRBD2. This CDR3 has 12 residues. With 5 bases clipped from V and 10 bases from J, the junction kept 4 bases outside the gene matches. Germline assignment: CDR1 SGHTA and CDR2 FQGTGA. For the CDR3, the DNA is TGTGCCAGCAGCCCCGGGGGGGGAGAGCAGTTCTTC. It translates to CASSPGGGEQFF.

This chain links TRBV6-1 with TRBJ2-3; a possible D gene is TRBD1 (6 bases). V shed 2 bases and J shed 4 bases, with 7 bases lying between them. The CDR3 length is 13 residues. In germline, CDR1 is MNHNS, CDR2 SASEGT. CDR3 protein: CASSEKGADTQYF. In DNA form, the CDR3 reads TGTGCCAGCAGTGAAAAGGGGGCAGATACGCAGTATTTT.

This chain connects TRBV7-3 to TRBJ1-2; TRBD1 agrees at 10 bases. J was trimmed by 7 bases and V by 7 bases; bases with no gene match: 12. Per germline, CDR1 SGHTA and CDR2 FQGTGA. CDR3 length equals 15 residues. The CDR3: CASTIPGQGIFGYTF. The DNA for the CDR3 is TGTGCCAGCACCATTCCGGGACAGGGGATCTTTGGCTACACCTTC.

This clone came up once. This chain joins TRBV7-3 and TRBJ2-7, with 8 bases aligning to TRBD2. Germline CDR1 is SGHTA and CDR2 is FQGTGA. The V and J ends lost 4 bases and 5 bases, in that order; junction bases with no gene match: 4. This CDR3 has 13 residues. As DNA, the CDR3 is TGTGCCAGCAGCTCGGGGGGGCAGGACGAGCAGTACTTC. Amino acid sequence: CASSSGGQDEQYF. Full variable domain (missing parts from reference TRBV7-3 and TRBJ2-7): GAGVSQTPSNKVTEKGKYVELRCDPISGHTALYWYRQSLGQGPEFLIYFQGTGAADDSGLPNDRFFAVRPEGSVSTLKIQRTERGDSAVYLCASSSGGQDEQYFGPGTRLTVT.

The V call is TRBV7-9, the J call TRBJ2-1; 7 nucleotides match TRBD1. J lost 10 bases, V lost 1 base, and 7 bases had no gene match. The CDR3 length is 14 residues. CDR1 is SEHNR and CDR2 is FQNEAQ in the germline V gene (reference sequence). DNA of the CDR3: TGTGCCAGCAGCTTAGGCGACAGGGTTTGGGAGCAGTTCTTC. Protein: CASSLGDRVWEQFF.